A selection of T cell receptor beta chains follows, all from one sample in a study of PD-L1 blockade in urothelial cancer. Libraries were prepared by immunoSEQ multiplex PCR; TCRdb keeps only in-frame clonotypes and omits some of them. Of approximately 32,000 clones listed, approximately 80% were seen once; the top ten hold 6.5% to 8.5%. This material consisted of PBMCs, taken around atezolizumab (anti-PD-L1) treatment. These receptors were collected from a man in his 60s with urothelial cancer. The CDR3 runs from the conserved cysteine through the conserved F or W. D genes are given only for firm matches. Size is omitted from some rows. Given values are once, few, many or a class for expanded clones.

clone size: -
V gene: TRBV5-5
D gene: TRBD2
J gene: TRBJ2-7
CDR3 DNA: TGTGCCAGCAGCTTGGTGTTAGCGGGTTCTCGGGAGCAGTACTTC
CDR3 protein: CASSLVLAGSREQYF

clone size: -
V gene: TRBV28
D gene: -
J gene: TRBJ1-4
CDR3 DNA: TGTGCCAGCAGTTTATACAGGTCAAAGGAAAAACTGTTTTTT
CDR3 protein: CASSLYRSKEKLFF

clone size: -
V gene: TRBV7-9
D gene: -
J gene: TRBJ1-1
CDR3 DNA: TGTGCCAGCAGCTTAGCACCCACGGGAGAAGCTTTCTTT
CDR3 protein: CASSLAPTGEAFF

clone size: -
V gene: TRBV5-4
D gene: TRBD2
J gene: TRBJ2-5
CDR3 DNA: TGTGCCAGCAGTTTAGCGGGGGGGCAGACCCAGTACTTC
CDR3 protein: CASSLAGGQTQYF

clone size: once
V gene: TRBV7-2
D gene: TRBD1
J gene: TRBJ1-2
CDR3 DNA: TGTGCCAGCAGTAGGGGACAGATCTATGGCTACACCTTC
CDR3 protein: CASSRGQIYGYTF

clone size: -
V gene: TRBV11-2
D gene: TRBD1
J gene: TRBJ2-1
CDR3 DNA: TGTGCCAGCAGCTCCCCGGGACAGTTGGGTGAGCAGTTCTTC
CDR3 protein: CASSSPGQLGEQFF

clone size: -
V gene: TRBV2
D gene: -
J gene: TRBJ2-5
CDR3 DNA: TGTGCCAGCAGCCTAGCCTCCGTACAAGAGACCCAGTACTTC
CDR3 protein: CASSLASVQETQYF

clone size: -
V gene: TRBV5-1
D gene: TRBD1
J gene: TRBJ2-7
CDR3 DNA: TGCGCCAGCAGCCCCGGGACAGGGGGATACGAGCAGTACTTC
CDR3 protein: CASSPGTGGYEQYF

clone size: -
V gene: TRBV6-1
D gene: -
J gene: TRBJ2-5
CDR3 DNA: TGTGCCAGCAGTGAAGCGATGGGCGGTCGGGGAAAAGAGACCCAGTACTTC
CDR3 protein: CASSEAMGGRGKETQYF

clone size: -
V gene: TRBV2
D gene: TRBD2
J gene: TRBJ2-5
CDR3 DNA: TGTGCCAGCAGGAATACAGGACTAGCGGGAGAGACCCAGTACTTC
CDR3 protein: CASRNTGLAGETQYF

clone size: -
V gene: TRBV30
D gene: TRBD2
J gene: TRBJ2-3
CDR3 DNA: TGTGCCTGTAGCGGGGGGGTCGGAGATACGCAGTATTTT
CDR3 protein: CACSGGVGDTQYF

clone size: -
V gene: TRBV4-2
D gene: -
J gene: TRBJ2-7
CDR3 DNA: TGTGCCAGCAGCCAGGGATATAGCGGACAATCCTACGAGCAGTACTTC
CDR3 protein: CASSQGYSGQSYEQYF

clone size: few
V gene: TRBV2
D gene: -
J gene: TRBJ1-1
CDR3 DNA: TGTGCCAGCAGCAAAGAGGCAGTAGTGAGAGCTTTCTTT
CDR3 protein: CASSKEAVVRAFF

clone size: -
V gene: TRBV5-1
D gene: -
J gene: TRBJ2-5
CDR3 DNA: TGCGCCAGCAGCTTGGACAGGGCACAAGAGACCCAGTACTTC
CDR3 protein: CASSLDRAQETQYF

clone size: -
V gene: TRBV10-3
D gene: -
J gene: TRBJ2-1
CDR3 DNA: TGTGCTCTCGCGGTACAGGGAACCAATGAGCAGTTCTTC
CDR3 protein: CALAVQGTNEQFF

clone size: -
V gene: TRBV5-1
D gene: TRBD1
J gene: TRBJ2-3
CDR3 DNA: TGCGCCAGCAGCTTTACCGGGACAGGGGGCACAGATACGCAGTATTTT
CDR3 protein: CASSFTGTGGTDTQYF

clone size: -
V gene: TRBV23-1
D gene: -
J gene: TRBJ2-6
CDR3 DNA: TGTCCGTCTTCTGGGGCCAACGTCCTGACTTTC
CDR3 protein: CPSSGANVLTF

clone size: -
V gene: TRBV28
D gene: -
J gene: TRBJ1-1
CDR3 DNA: TGTGCCAGCAGAGGAAACACAGGGAGTCGGACTGAAGCTTTCTTT
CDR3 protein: CASRGNTGSRTEAFF

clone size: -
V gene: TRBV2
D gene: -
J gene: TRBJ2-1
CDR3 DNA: TGTGCCAGCAGTAATAGTTACAATGAGCAGTTCTTC
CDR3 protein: CASSNSYNEQFF

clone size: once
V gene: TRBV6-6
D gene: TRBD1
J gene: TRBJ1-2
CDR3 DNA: TGTGCCAGCAGTGTGGACAGGGCGGGGGACTACACCTTC
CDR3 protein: CASSVDRAGDYTF

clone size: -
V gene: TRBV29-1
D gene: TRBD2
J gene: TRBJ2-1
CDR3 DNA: TGCAGCTCGTCCGGGGAGGGTGAGCAGTTCTTC
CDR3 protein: CSSSGEGEQFF

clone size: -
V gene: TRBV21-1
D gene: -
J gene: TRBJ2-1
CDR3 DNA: TGTGCCAGCAGCAAATCAGGACAGGGGATTACGAATGAGCAGTTCTTC
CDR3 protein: CASSKSGQGITNEQFF

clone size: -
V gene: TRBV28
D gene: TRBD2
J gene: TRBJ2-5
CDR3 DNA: TGTGCCAGCAGTTACCCCCGGGAGGGGAGCGAGACCCAGTACTTC
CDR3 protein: CASSYPREGSETQYF

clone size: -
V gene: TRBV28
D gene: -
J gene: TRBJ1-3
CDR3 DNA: TGTGCCAGCAGTTCCACAGGGACTGGAAACACCATATATTTT
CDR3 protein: CASSSTGTGNTIYF

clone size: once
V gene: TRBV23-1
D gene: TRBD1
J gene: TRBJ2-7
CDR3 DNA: TGCGCCAGCAGTCAAAGGGACAGTTGCTACGAGCAGTACTTC
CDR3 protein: CASSQRDSCYEQYF